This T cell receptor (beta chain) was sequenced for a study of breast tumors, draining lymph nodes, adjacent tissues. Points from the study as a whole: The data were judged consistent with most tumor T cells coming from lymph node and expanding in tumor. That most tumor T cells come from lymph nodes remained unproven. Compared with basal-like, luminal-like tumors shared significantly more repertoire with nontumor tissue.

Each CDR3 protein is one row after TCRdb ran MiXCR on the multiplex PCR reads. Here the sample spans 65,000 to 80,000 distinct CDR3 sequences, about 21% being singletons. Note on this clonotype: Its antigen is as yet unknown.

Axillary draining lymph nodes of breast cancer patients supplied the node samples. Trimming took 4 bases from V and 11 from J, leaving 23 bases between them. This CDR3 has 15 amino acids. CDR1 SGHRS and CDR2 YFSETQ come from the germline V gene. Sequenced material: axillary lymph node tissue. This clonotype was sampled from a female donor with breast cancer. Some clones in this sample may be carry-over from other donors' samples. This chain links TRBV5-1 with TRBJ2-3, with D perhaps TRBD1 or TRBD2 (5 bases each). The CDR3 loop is CASSAGTSSYNEQYF. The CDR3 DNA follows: TGCGCCAGCAGCGCAGGGACGAGCTCCTACAATGAGCAGTATTTT.